The 8 T cell receptor beta chains below all came from one sample that was sequenced in a study of T cells in Graves' hyperthyroidism and ophthalmopathy. The TCR beta CDR3 regions underwent amplification using RNA transcripts as the source. An initial round of RT-PCR targeting the TCR CDR3 relied on the HTBI primer set. TCRdb analysed the multiplex PCR reads with MiXCR anew, one entry per CDR3 protein. The sample has 300,000 to 500,000 distinct CDR3 sequences, 11% to 15% seen once; the top ten hold approximately 29%. The sequencing input was blood. These receptors were obtained from a man between 50 and 59 years old with Graves' ophthalmopathy.

V is TRBV5-1 and J is TRBJ2-2; 10 bases fit TRBD1. Germline V gene sequence: CDR1 SGHRS, CDR2 YFSETQ. CDR3 length: 17 residues. The junction had 13 bases not matched to a gene; V was cut back by 4 bases and J by 7 bases. The CDR3 protein is CASSLSLTGGVGGELFF. For the CDR3, the DNA is TGCGCCAGCAGCCTATCCCTGACAGGGGGCGTCGGCGGGGAGCTGTTTTTT.

The rearrangement joins TRBV6-1 to TRBJ2-5; no definite D call. The ends were cut back, 10 bases at V and 5 bases at J, with 17 bases in the middle. The CDR3 consists of 13 residues. Germline V gives CDR1 MNHNS, CDR2 SASEGT. The chain's CDR3 is CATRNLVSETQYF. CDR3 coding DNA: TGTGCCACCCGAAACCTCGTGTCGGAGACCCAGTACTTC.

This clonotype was recorded many times. This chain links TRBV11-2 with TRBJ2-1; D is possibly TRBD2 (6 bases). The V gene lost 1 base and the J gene lost 8 bases, with 24 bases spanning the gap. Germline CDR1 and CDR2: SGHAT and FQNNGV. CDR3 length: 18 residues. CDR3 residues: CASSLVLTGTLSNYEQFF. The CDR3 DNA follows: TGTGCCAGCAGCTTAGTCCTCACCGGGACTCTATCAAACTATGAGCAGTTCTTC.

This clonotype has more than one count but fewer than ten. The rearrangement links TRBV7-8 to TRBJ1-1, with a weak D call TRBD1 (5 bases). There are 14 residues in the CDR3. The V gene lost 5 bases and the J gene lost 1 base, with 11 bases spanning the gap. Germline V CDR1 and CDR2: SGHVS, FQNEAQ. The CDR3 reads CASSRTTENTEAFF. The CDR3 DNA reads TGTGCCAGCAGCCGGACGACAGAGAACACTGAAGCTTTCTTT.

This clonotype was recorded many times. The V gene is TRBV29-1, the J gene TRBJ2-6, with 8 bases matching TRBD1. There are 16 residues in the CDR3. Germline V lookup: CDR1 SQVTM, CDR2 ANQGSEA. V gave up 5 bases and J gave up 1 base; unmatched junction bases: 7. CDR3: CSVLRDRRSGANVLTF. CDR3 bases: TGCAGCGTTCTCCGGGACAGGAGGTCTGGGGCCAACGTCCTGACTTTC.

At least ten counts were recorded for this clonotype. The genes are TRBV2 and TRBJ2-7; TRBD2 matches at 10 bases. CDR3 length equals 14 residues. J was trimmed by 4 bases and V by 6 bases; bases with no gene match: 6. Germline loops: CDR1 SNHLY, CDR2 FYNNEI. The CDR3 DNA follows: TGTGCCAGCAGGAAGGGGACTAGCGAATACGAGCAGTACTTC. This codes for CASRKGTSEYEQYF. Looking up the rest from reference TRBV2 and TRBJ2-7 gives the full variable domain: EPEVTQTPSHQVTQMGQEVILRCVPISNHLYFYWYRQILGQKVEFLVSFYNNEISEKSEIFDDQFSVERPDGSNFTLKIRSTKLEDSAMYFCASRKGTSEYEQYFGPGTRLTVT.

This sequence joins TRBV10-2 and TRBJ2-7; D unclear. The germline V gene has CDR1 WSHSY and CDR2 SAAADI. The CDR3 contains 11 residues. V shed 7 bases and J shed 9 bases, with 13 bases lying between them. The CDR3 DNA sequence: TGCGCCAGCATGTTTGGTGTCCGGCAGTACTTC. This codes for CASMFGVRQYF.

This clonotype occurred a few times. The chain uses TRBV6-1 and TRBJ2-1; 7 positions match TRBD1. V gave up 6 bases and J gave up 4 bases; unmatched junction bases: 9. CDR1 MNHNS and CDR2 SASEGT come from the germline V gene. The CDR3 contains 15 residues. The CDR3 DNA is TGTGCCAGCAGCATCGACAGGGTACGGTACAATGAGCAGTTCTTC. Protein product: CASSIDRVRYNEQFF.